These 26 T cell receptor beta chains came from one sample sequenced in a study of T cell repertoires in cytomegalovirus infection. MiXCR, run by TCRdb on the reads, gives a single entry per CDR3 protein. The sample holds roughly 730,000 distinct CDR3 sequences, roughly a third seen once. Their target antigens are unknown. Here the sequenced sample was cultured PBMCs, taken from culture after CMV antigen stimulation. These receptors were obtained from a human donor in good health (CMV status not recorded). Some clones in this sample may be carry-over from other donors' samples.

This clonotype was detected a few times. The chain couples TRBV6-5 to TRBJ2-7; TRBD1 matches 8 bases. Looked up from germline, CDR1 is MNHEY and CDR2 is SVGAGI. This CDR3 region has 15 residues. Trimming cost V 7 bases and J 4 bases; bases outside gene matches: 12. CDR3 loop: CASIETQGAGYEQYF. DNA of the CDR3: TGTGCCAGCATCGAAACCCAGGGGGCAGGATACGAGCAGTACTTC.

The chain carries TRBV9 and TRBJ2-3; D may be TRBD2 (6 bases). V lost 3 bases, J lost 2 bases, and 16 bases lay in between. Germline values: CDR1 SGDLS, CDR2 YYNGEE. The CDR3 is 16 amino acids. CDR3 nucleotides: TGTGCCAGCAGCGCCCTTGGCGGGGCAAACACAGATACGCAGTATTTT. Translation gives CASSALGGANTDTQYF.

In its sample, this clonotype was seen many times. V gene TRBV7-2 combines with J gene TRBJ2-3, with D uncertain. Trimming stripped 3 bases from V and 6 bases from J, with 13 bases between. The CDR3 is 14 residues long. Per germline, CDR1 SGHTA and CDR2 FQGNSA. CDR3 amino acids: CASSFGLVSDTQYF. The CDR3 DNA reads TGTGCCAGCAGCTTTGGGCTAGTATCGGATACGCAGTATTTT. Looking up the rest from reference TRBV7-2 and TRBJ2-3 gives the full variable domain: GAGVSQSPSNKVTEKGKDVELRCDPISGHTALYWYRQSLGQGLEFLIYFQGNSAPDKSGLPSDRFSAERTGGSVSTLTIQRTQQEDSAVYLCASSFGLVSDTQYFGPGTRLTVL.

The genes are TRBV11-2 and TRBJ2-5; D unresolved. The CDR3 totals 14 residues. From germline, CDR1 is SGHAT and CDR2 FQNNGV. V shed 4 bases and J shed 5 bases, with 14 bases lying between them. The CDR3 here is CASSSTRLAETQYF. As DNA, the CDR3 is TGTGCCAGCAGCTCCACCCGGTTGGCGGAGACCCAGTACTTC.

This clonotype was observed a handful of times. The rearrangement joins TRBV2 to TRBJ1-4, with 7 bases fitting TRBD1. The CDR3 extends over 13 amino acids. CDR1 and CDR2 (germline): SNHLY, FYNNEI. Trimming took 8 bases from V and 7 from J; bases not matched to a gene: 7. CDR3 in DNA: TGTGCCAGCGGGGGCAGGGGGGGTGAAAAACTGTTTTTT. Translated: CASGGRGGEKLFF.

The chain has TRBV19 and TRBJ2-1; TRBD2 aligns across 12 bases. With 3 bases clipped from V and 2 bases from J, the junction kept 11 bases outside the gene matches. This CDR3 is built from 19 residues. Per germline, CDR1 LNHDA and CDR2 SQIVND (reference sequence). For the CDR3, the DNA is TGTGCCAGTAGTATGGGACTAGCGGGCCTTAAGGGCGCCTACAATGAGCAGTTCTTC. This sequence encodes CASSMGLAGLKGAYNEQFF.

The chain recombines TRBV7-9 with TRBJ2-3; a possible D gene is TRBD2 (5 bases). V was shortened by 3 bases and J by 1 base, with 11 bases between the two germline ends. Germline V gives CDR1 SEHNR, CDR2 FQNEAQ (reference sequence). The CDR3 loop spans 15 amino acids. Here the CDR3 DNA reads TGTGCCAGCAGCTTGTTTAATAGCGGCACAGATACGCAGTATTTT. This codes for CASSLFNSGTDTQYF. Full variable domain (remainder filled in from reference TRBV7-9 and TRBJ2-3): DTGVSQNPRHKITKRGQNVTFRCDPISEHNRLYWYRQTLGQGPEFLTYFQNEAQLEKSRLLSDRFSAERPKGSFSTLEIQRTEQGDSAMYLCASSLFNSGTDTQYFGPGTRLTVL.

The chain carries TRBV4-1 and TRBJ1-4; no definite D call. This CDR3 spans 16 amino acids. Trimming stripped 5 bases from V and 6 bases from J, with 19 bases between. CDR1 and CDR2 from the germline V gene are MGHRA and YSYEKL. CDR3 coding DNA: TGCGCCAGCAGCTCACTGCCGTCCTCAGCGGATGAAAAACTGTTTTTT. Protein sequence: CASSSLPSSADEKLFF.

Ten or more counts support this clonotype. The chain joins TRBV7-2 to TRBJ2-1, with D unresolved. The CDR3 extends over 15 amino acids. Germline values: CDR1 SGHTA, CDR2 FQGNSA. V lost 7 bases, J lost 6 bases, and 19 bases lay in between. The CDR3 DNA follows: TGTGCCAGCACCCGGCTCTCCTCGACTTTCAATGAGCAGTTCTTC. Encoded protein: CASTRLSSTFNEQFF.

Only a few counts were recorded for this clonotype. V usage is TRBV5-1 and J usage is TRBJ2-6; no clear D. CDR3 size: 14 residues. CDR1 is SGHRS and CDR2 is YFSETQ in the germline V gene. The V and J ends lost 3 bases and 2 bases respectively, with 6 bases between them. The CDR3 nucleotides read TGCGCCAGCAGCTCGGCGCCTGGGGCCAACGTCCTGACTTTC. Translation gives CASSSAPGANVLTF. The full variable domain, completed using reference TRBV5-1 and TRBJ2-6, is KAGVTQTPRYLIKTRGQQVTLSCSPISGHRSVSWYQQTPGQGLQFLFEYFSETQRNKGNFPGRFSGRQFSNSRSEMNVSTLELGDSALYLCASSSAPGANVLTFGAGSRLTVL.

DNA of the CDR3: TGTGCCAGCAGCTGGACAGGGGAGCGAGGTGGTACGCAGTATTTT. Protein sequence: CASSWTGERGGTQYF. V usage is TRBV5-6 and J usage is TRBJ2-3, with 9 bases that match TRBD1. The CDR3 contains 15 residues. Trimming took 3 bases from V and 8 from J; bases not matched to a gene: 10. Per the germline V gene, CDR1 is SGHDT and CDR2 is YYEEEE.

This clonotype was seen a few times. V is TRBV6-2 or TRBV6-3 and J is TRBJ2-1, with 13 bases matching TRBD2. Germline assignment: CDR1 MNHEY and CDR2 SVGEGT. There are 19 residues in the CDR3. Trimming cost V 5 bases and J 4 bases; bases outside gene matches: 14. CDR3 in amino acids: CASSQPGLAGPFGYNEQFF. DNA of the CDR3: TGTGCCAGCAGTCAGCCGGGACTAGCGGGGCCCTTTGGATACAATGAGCAGTTCTTC.

The rearrangement uses TRBV6-2 or TRBV6-3 and TRBJ1-1, with D hard to call. From germline, CDR1 is MNHEY and CDR2 SVGEGT. The CDR3 sequence is 12 residues long. V lost 5 bases, J lost 10 bases, and 14 bases lay in between. This CDR3 is CASSTHPGPAFF. As DNA, the CDR3 is TGTGCCAGCAGTACACACCCCGGCCCAGCTTTCTTT.

The rearrangement joins TRBV6-1 to TRBJ1-4; no firm D call. CDR1 and CDR2 (germline): MNHNS, SASEGT. The ends were cut back, 3 bases at V and 7 bases at J, with 12 bases in the middle. The CDR3 contains 14 residues. The CDR3 nucleotides read TGTGCCAGCAGTGACAAGGAGGGAAGTGAAAAACTGTTTTTT. Amino acids: CASSDKEGSEKLFF.

This clonotype was seen a few times. CDR3 nucleotide sequence: TGTGCCAGCAGTTACGGTCGGCTTGTGGATACGCAGTATTTT. This translates into CASSYGRLVDTQYF. The chain combines TRBV6-2 or TRBV6-3 with TRBJ2-3, with no clear D. There are 14 residues in the CDR3. Germline V CDR1 and CDR2: MNHEY, SVGEGT. Deletions cut 2 bases from V and 6 bases from J, with 12 bases between.

A few counts support this clonotype. This chain connects TRBV6-6 to TRBJ2-5; D is tentatively TRBD1 or TRBD2 (5 bases each). This CDR3 is 15 amino acids long. V was pared by 2 bases and J by 5 bases, with 15 bases between. CDR1 is MNHNY and CDR2 is SVGAGI in the germline V gene (reference sequence). In nucleotides, the CDR3 is TGTGCCAGCAGTTACACACGGGGCTTAGAGGAGACCCAGTACTTC. Its protein is CASSYTRGLEETQYF.

This chain links TRBV12-3 or TRBV12-4 with TRBJ1-5, with 8 bases fitting TRBD1. Unmatched junction bases numbered 5, after V lost 9 bases and J lost 1 base. There are 14 residues in the CDR3. The CDR3 DNA sequence: TGTGCCAGGAGGACAGGGCTGAGCAATCAGCCCCAGCATTTT. Translation gives CARRTGLSNQPQHF.

This clonotype was counted between two and nine times. V is TRBV6-1 and J is TRBJ2-3, with a tentative D call TRBD1 (7 bases). V was clipped by 6 bases and J by 0 bases, with 13 bases between them. Per the germline V gene, CDR1 is MNHNS and CDR2 is SASEGT. This CDR3 is 15 amino acids long. The CDR3 is CASSHRGLSTDTQYF. The CDR3 coding sequence is TGTGCCAGCAGCCACAGGGGACTCAGCACAGATACGCAGTATTTT.

The chain combines TRBV6-1 with TRBJ2-1, with D perhaps being TRBD1 or TRBD2 (5 bases each). Germline assignment: CDR1 MNHNS and CDR2 SASEGT. Trimming took off 0 bases at V and 0 bases at J, with 12 bases between the two ends. The CDR3 covers 17 residues. This CDR3 is CASSEARGASSYNEQFF. DNA of the CDR3: TGTGCCAGCAGTGAAGCGCGAGGGGCAAGCTCCTACAATGAGCAGTTCTTC.

This clonotype was seen ten or more times. The rearrangement joins TRBV12-5 to TRBJ1-4; D uncertain. The CDR3 runs 10 residues. V lost 6 bases and J lost 8, with 4 bases in between. The V gene's germline CDR1 is LGHNT and CDR2 FRNRAP. Here the CDR3 DNA reads TGTGCTAGTGGGGGAGAAAAACTGTTTTTT. Amino acids: CASGGEKLFF.

The chain carries TRBV14 and TRBJ2-4, with D maybe TRBD2 (6 bases). This CDR3 comprises 14 residues. CDR1 is SGHDN, CDR2 FVKESK, per germline. V shed 5 bases and J shed 7 bases, with 15 bases lying between them. This chain's CDR3 is CASSNRDWGNIQYF. The DNA for the CDR3 is TGTGCCAGCAGCAACCGGGACTGGGGGAACATTCAGTACTTC.

The chain has TRBV5-1 and TRBJ2-1; D is perhaps TRBD2 (6 bases). The germline V and J ends were trimmed by 0 bases and 8 bases, with 9 bases remaining between them. Germline loops: CDR1 SGHRS, CDR2 YFSETQ. This CDR3 region has 13 residues. CDR3 DNA sequence: TGCGCCAGCAGCTTGGTCAGGGAGGATGAGCAGTTCTTC. It encodes CASSLVREDEQFF. The full variable domain, its missing parts supplied by reference TRBV5-1 and TRBJ2-1, is KAGVTQTPRYLIKTRGQQVTLSCSPISGHRSVSWYQQTPGQGLQFLFEYFSETQRNKGNFPGRFSGRQFSNSRSEMNVSTLELGDSALYLCASSLVREDEQFFGPGTRLTVL.

The V gene is TRBV18, the J gene TRBJ1-2; the match to TRBD1 covers 10 bases. Germline CDR1 KGHSH, CDR2 LQKENI. J was trimmed by 4 bases and V by 6 bases; bases with no gene match: 8. The CDR3 contains 15 residues. The CDR3 loop reads CASSPGTGDLYGYTF. The CDR3 coding sequence is TGTGCCAGCTCGCCCGGGACAGGGGACCTCTATGGCTACACCTTC.

The rearrangement links TRBV2 to TRBJ2-7, with 7 nucleotides matching TRBD2. This CDR3 has 13 amino acids. The junction had 7 bases not matched to a gene; V was cut back by 6 bases and J by 5 bases. Germline loops: CDR1 SNHLY, CDR2 FYNNEI. CDR3 coding DNA: TGTGCCAGCAGCGGGGGGACCGGGGACGAGCAGTACTTC. Protein product: CASSGGTGDEQYF.

This clonotype came up a few times. This chain links TRBV6-8 with TRBJ2-7; D is ambiguous. Germline loops: CDR1 MNHGY, CDR2 SAAAGT. Trimming shortened V by 6 bases and J by 0 bases, and 12 bases separated the two germline ends. This CDR3 spans 14 amino acids. CDR3 sequence: CASRQTWSSYEQYF. DNA for the CDR3: TGTGCCAGCAGGCAGACTTGGAGCTCCTACGAGCAGTACTTC.

This clonotype was seen only once. This sequence may be a read error, since a much larger clone differs from it by one base. The chain uses TRBV7-2 and TRBJ1-2, with D possibly matching TRBD1 (5 bases). Germline V gene lookup returns CDR1 SGHTA and CDR2 FQGNSA. The CDR3 totals 13 residues. CDR3 sequence reads: CASKVQDPYGYAF. The DNA for the CDR3 is TGTGCCAGCAAAGTACAGGACCCCTATGGCTACGCCTTC.